These 23 T cell receptor beta chains originate from one sample sequenced in a study of blood T cell repertoires in COVID-19. Sequenced by immunoSEQ multiplex PCR; TCRdb stores in-frame clones only, minus some. Of about 120,000 clones listed, roughly three quarters are singletons. Sequencing was performed on peripheral blood. The receptor set was obtained from a human donor in a cohort sampled during active COVID-19.

This clone was counted a single time. The chain recombines TRBV9 with TRBJ1-2; no reliable D call. CDR3 length equals 14 residues. Germline assignment: CDR1 SGDLS and CDR2 YYNGEE. The ends were cut back, 4 bases at V and 3 bases at J, with 13 bases in the middle. CDR3 residues: CASSPEGSHYGYTF. CDR3 DNA sequence: TGTGCCAGCAGCCCCGAGGGAAGCCACTATGGCTACACCTTC.

CDR3 amino acids: CASSQRRTGLIAAQYF. The CDR3 DNA is TGTGCCAGTAGTCAACGCCGGACAGGGCTTATAGCGGCGCAGTATTTT. The chain carries TRBV19 and TRBJ2-3; TRBD1 aligns across 8 bases. The germline V gene has CDR1 LNHDA and CDR2 SQIVND (reference sequence). After removal of 5 bases from V and 10 bases from J, the junction contained 17 bases not matched to a gene. The CDR3 extends over 16 amino acids.

The J gene is TRBJ2-7, the V gene TRBV5-5, with 8 bases matching TRBD1. This CDR3 has 13 amino acids. V lost 0 bases, J lost 6 bases, and 2 bases stayed unmatched. Germline CDR1 reads SGHKS; CDR2 reads YYEKEE (reference sequence). CDR3 region: CASSLGQGSEQYF. CDR3 nucleotide sequence: TGTGCCAGCAGCTTGGGACAGGGGTCCGAGCAGTACTTC.

This sequence joins TRBV11-1 and TRBJ1-1; 9 bases match TRBD1. The CDR3 totals 14 residues. The germline gives CDR1 SGHAT, CDR2 FQDESV (reference sequence). The V and J ends lost 5 bases and 6 bases, in that order; junction bases with no gene match: 7. CDR3: CASSTSTGGPEAFF. CDR3 coding DNA: TGTGCCAGCAGCACCTCGACAGGGGGACCTGAAGCTTTCTTT.

This rearrangement joins TRBV30 to TRBJ1-5; 7 bases align to TRBD1. CDR3 length: 13 amino acids. V gave up 3 bases and J gave up 2 bases; unmatched junction bases: 1. Germline V gene sequence: CDR1 GTSNPN, CDR2 SVGIG (reference sequence). CDR3 sequence: CAWSGTGNQPQHF. The CDR3 DNA follows: TGTGCCTGGAGCGGGACAGGCAATCAGCCCCAGCATTTT. The full variable domain, its missing parts supplied by reference TRBV30 and TRBJ1-5, is SQTIHQWPATLVQPVGSPLSLECTVEGTSNPNLYWYRQAAGRGLQLLFYSVGIGQISSEVPQNLSASRPQDRQFILSSKKLLLSDSGFYLCAWSGTGNQPQHFGDGTRLSIL.

The rearrangement joins TRBV28 to TRBJ2-3; 11 bases fit TRBD2. There are 19 residues in the CDR3. CDR1 and CDR2 (germline): MDHEN, SYDVKM. V was clipped by 5 bases and J by 0 bases; unmatched bases: 13. CDR3 residues: CASSQILAGGGISTDTQYF. In DNA, the CDR3 is TGTGCCAGCAGTCAAATCTTAGCGGGAGGGGGTATTAGCACAGATACGCAGTATTTT.

This clone was seen a few times. This CDR3 is CASSLSGRGEETQYF. The CDR3 DNA reads TGTGCCAGCAGCTTGAGTGGCAGGGGCGAAGAGACCCAGTACTTC. The rearrangement links TRBV5-5 to TRBJ2-5; possible D gene TRBD1, 6 bases. The CDR3 extends over 15 amino acids. Germline values: CDR1 SGHKS, CDR2 YYEKEE (reference sequence). With 1 base removed from V and 3 bases from J, the gap between germline ends came to 13 bases.

J is TRBJ1-1 and V is TRBV11-3; D remains unclear. Germline V lookup: CDR1 SGHNT, CDR2 YENEEA. V was cut by 7 bases and J by 1 base, with 16 bases left in between. There are 15 residues in the CDR3. The CDR3, as DNA: TGTGCCAGCAAAAGTTTAGCGGTTAAGAACACTGAAGCTTTCTTT. Translated, it gives CASKSLAVKNTEAFF.

The chain recombines TRBV7-3 with TRBJ2-5, with D possibly matching TRBD1 (5 bases). Germline CDR1 SGHTA, CDR2 FQGTGA. Trimming took 5 bases from V and 3 from J, leaving 10 bases between them. This CDR3 is 13 amino acids long. The CDR3 nucleotides read TGTGCCAGCAGCCAGGGTGGGGAAGAGACCCAGTACTTC. As protein: CASSQGGEETQYF. The full variable domain, rest sourced from reference TRBV7-3 and TRBJ2-5, is GAGVSQTPSNKVTEKGKYVELRCDPISGHTALYWYRQSLGQGPEFLIYFQGTGAADDSGLPNDRFFAVRPEGSVSTLKIQRTERGDSAVYLCASSQGGEETQYFGPGTRLLVL.

V is TRBV29-1 and J is TRBJ2-7, with 9 bases identical to TRBD1. Germline V gives CDR1 SQVTM, CDR2 ANQGSEA. The CDR3 totals 13 residues. V gave up 6 bases and J gave up 7 bases; unmatched junction bases: 10. In DNA, the CDR3 is TGCAGCGTCACAGGGGGCAATTCGTGGGAGCAGTACTTC. It specifies CSVTGGNSWEQYF.

The chain combines TRBV7-6 with TRBJ2-7; TRBD1 aligns across 8 bases. CDR3 length equals 13 residues. Germline V gene lookup returns CDR1 SGHVS and CDR2 FNYEAQ. V was pared by 1 base and J by 5 bases, with 1 base of the junction left unmatched. The CDR3, as DNA: TGTGCCAGCAGCTTAGTACAGGGGGACGAGCAGTACTTC. This codes for CASSLVQGDEQYF.

The chain is built from TRBV19 and TRBJ1-1; TRBD1 is a possible D gene (6 bases). CDR1 is LNHDA and CDR2 is SQIVND in the germline V gene (reference sequence). The CDR3 is made up of 14 amino acids. Deletions cut 3 bases from V and 9 bases from J, with 17 bases between. The CDR3 reads CASSIYNRDKKAFF. In DNA, the CDR3 is TGTGCCAGTAGTATCTACAACCGGGACAAGAAAGCTTTCTTT.

CDR3: CASSSVKGTGVDQPQHF. Here the CDR3 DNA reads TGTGCCAGCAGTTCCGTCAAGGGGACAGGGGTGGATCAGCCCCAGCATTTT. J is TRBJ1-5 and V is TRBV27, with 10 nucleotides matching TRBD1. The CDR3 loop spans 17 amino acids. The ends lost 4 bases at V and 5 bases at J; junction bases unmatched: 11. Per germline, CDR1 MNHEY and CDR2 SMNVEV (reference sequence).

J is TRBJ1-1 and V is TRBV11-2, with a weak D call TRBD1 (5 bases). The CDR3 is 15 amino acids. Trimming shortened V by 2 bases and J by 2 bases, and 12 bases separated the two germline ends. The germline V gene has CDR1 SGHAT and CDR2 FQNNGV. CDR3 DNA: TGTGCCAGCAGCTTATCTGGACATATAAACACTGAAGCTTTCTTT. Residues: CASSLSGHINTEAFF.

The chain links TRBV5-6 to TRBJ2-7, with D possibly TRBD2 on 6 matching bases. This CDR3 spans 16 amino acids. The V gene lost 0 bases and the J gene lost 2 bases, with 15 bases spanning the gap. Germline-derived CDR1 and CDR2 are SGHDT and YYEEEE. CDR3 DNA: TGTGCCAGCAGCTTGGGGCCCCGGGCGGGGACCTACGAGCAGTACTTC. The encoded protein is CASSLGPRAGTYEQYF.

This clone was observed a few times. J is TRBJ2-7 and V is TRBV11-2; 11 bases fit TRBD1. This CDR3 has 15 residues. The trim removed 4 bases at V and 3 bases at J, leaving 5 bases unmatched. Germline CDR1 and CDR2: SGHAT and FQNNGV. DNA for the CDR3: TGTGCCAGCAGCTCGTCCGGGACAGGGGGCTACGAGCAGTACTTC. Amino acid sequence: CASSSSGTGGYEQYF.

This sequence joins TRBV4-1 and TRBJ2-7; a weak D match, TRBD2 (6 bases). The CDR3 spans 14 residues. Germline V lookup: CDR1 MGHRA, CDR2 YSYEKL. V lost 3 bases to trimming and J lost 4 bases, with 13 bases between them. This CDR3 reads CASSHAGGVYEQYF. As DNA, the CDR3 is TGCGCCAGCAGCCACGCCGGGGGAGTTTACGAGCAGTACTTC.

The chain uses TRBV10-3 and TRBJ2-3; 11 positions agree with TRBD2. With V trimmed by 2 bases and J by 4 bases, 8 bases remained unmatched. This CDR3 has 17 residues. Germline V CDR1 and CDR2: ENHRY, SYGVKD. Here the CDR3 reads CAISERLAGGEPDTQYF. As DNA, the CDR3 is TGTGCCATCAGTGAGCGGTTAGCGGGAGGGGAGCCAGATACGCAGTATTTT.

The chain couples TRBV14 to TRBJ2-7; 7 bases fit TRBD1. This CDR3 region has 13 residues. Germline V gene sequence: CDR1 SGHDN, CDR2 FVKESK. Losses at the gene ends were 3 bases for V and 4 bases for J; bases not matched to a gene: 3. CDR3 DNA: TGTGCCAGCAGCCACGGACAGGCTTACGAGCAGTACTTC. The encoded protein is CASSHGQAYEQYF.

J is TRBJ2-7 and V is TRBV4-1, with 7 bases aligning to TRBD1. This CDR3 has 14 amino acids. V gave up 4 bases and J gave up 4 bases; unmatched junction bases: 7. Germline V gene data show CDR1 as MGHRA and CDR2 as YSYEKL. The CDR3 nucleotides read TGCGCCAGCAGCCGCCGACAGGGACCATACGAGCAGTACTTC. It codes for CASSRRQGPYEQYF.

The V gene is TRBV28, the J gene TRBJ2-6, with 7 bases matching TRBD1. The length of the CDR3 is 15 residues. Germline CDR1 is MDHEN and CDR2 is SYDVKM. Trimming cost V 6 bases and J 3 bases; bases outside gene matches: 5. The CDR3 reads CASRPDRVGANVLTF. Here the CDR3 DNA reads TGTGCCAGCAGGCCAGACAGGGTTGGGGCCAACGTCCTGACTTTC. Variable domain in full (rest from reference TRBV28 and TRBJ2-6): DVKVTQSSRYLVKRTGEKVFLECVQDMDHENMFWYRQDPGLGLRLIYFSYDVKMKEKGDIPEGYSVSREKKERFSLILESASTNQTSMYLCASRPDRVGANVLTFGAGSRLTVL.

The chain recombines TRBV5-4 with TRBJ1-2; D might be TRBD1 (6 bases). V was pared by 7 bases and J by 6 bases, with 16 bases between. The germline CDR1 and CDR2 sequences are SGHNT and YYREEE (reference sequence). The CDR3 runs 13 residues. The CDR3: CASLHREKDGYTF. The CDR3 bases are TGTGCCAGCCTTCACAGGGAAAAGGATGGCTACACCTTC.

This clone was counted between two and nine times. This chain links TRBV3-1 (or the pseudogene TRBV3-2) with TRBJ1-1; a possible D gene is TRBD1 (6 bases). Looked up from germline, CDR1 is LGHDT and CDR2 is YNNKEL (reference sequence). V gave up 3 bases and J gave up 8 bases, with 16 bases separating them. The CDR3 consists of 14 residues. For the CDR3, the DNA is TGTGCCAGCAGCCAGGCAGGGGAAGGTAGAGAAGCTTTCTTT. It specifies CASSQAGEGREAFF.